A selection of T cell receptor beta chains follows, all from one sample in a study of glioma-infiltrating T cells. TCRdb ran MiXCR on the multiplex PCR reads and lists one entry per CDR3 protein. This sample has around 130,000 distinct CDR3 sequences; approximately 24% occur once, and the top ten carry roughly a quarter. The sample comprised glioma tissue, nonneoplastic brain tissue, or PBMCs (not recorded which). The receptors stem from a human donor with low-grade glioma or glioblastoma, undergoing nonglioma brain surgery, or in good health (not recorded which). Each CDR3 is given with its conserved first and last residue. Each record gives: CDR3 protein, J gene, V gene.

CSVRYNTGNQPQHF,TRBJ1-5,TRBV29-1
CASSFRLGGGQYF,TRBJ2-3,TRBV7-6
CSASRTSGGRENIQYF,TRBJ2-4,TRBV20-1
CSATSGSNGETQYF,TRBJ2-5,TRBV29-1
CASVGGNSYNEQFF,TRBJ2-1,TRBV28
CASSQLGADTQYF,TRBJ2-3,TRBV3-1
CASSLMRNTEAFF,TRBJ1-1,TRBV7-3
CASSLSVNRRVDGYTF,TRBJ1-2,TRBV27
CASRPGGYTDTQYF,TRBJ2-3,TRBV7-3
CASSLSPQNIQYF,TRBJ2-4,TRBV28
CASIERKTGEMFF,TRBJ2-2,TRBV19
CASSNRGGQDTQYF,TRBJ2-3,TRBV5-1
CASSPILVQGDEKLFF,TRBJ1-4,TRBV18
CASSPGQGATDTQYF,TRBJ2-3,TRBV7-6
CASSARDSLMNTEAFF,TRBJ1-1,TRBV9
CASSKLAGARNEQFF,TRBJ2-1,TRBV5-1
CASSLDLNQPQHF,TRBJ1-5,TRBV18
CAISVKGNTEAFF,TRBJ1-1,TRBV6-1
CATVPRDRGLNTEAFF,TRBJ1-1,TRBV12-3/TRBV12-4
CASSSGAETQYF,TRBJ2-5,TRBV7-3
CATSDSPGDPYGYTF,TRBJ1-2,TRBV24-1
CSARPLGGPSNQPQHF,TRBJ1-5,TRBV20-1
CASSLGGRLGVETQYF,TRBJ2-3,TRBV7-2
CASTVVQLLGYGYTF,TRBJ1-2,TRBV6-5